The sequence of this T cell receptor beta chain was determined in a study of early T cells in non-severe SARS-CoV-2 infection. Study context: The sequenced material was bulk RNA from unsorted whole blood, and its chains were unpaired. Findings and limits, study-wide: In VDJdb matching, anti-spike CD8 responses were favored while private and CD4 specificities went missing.

CDR1 is KGHSH, CDR2 LQKENI, per germline. CDR3 length: 15 residues. Trimming took 6 bases from V and 0 from J, leaving 15 bases between them. This clonotype was detected only a few times. Antigen specificity is unknown. Individual cDNA molecules received unique molecular identifiers during library preparation. TCRdb ran MiXCR on the 5' RACE reads and lists one entry per CDR3 protein. The sample holds about 30,000 distinct CDR3 sequences, about 4.5% seen once. Specimen: whole blood, collected at baseline. The V gene is TRBV18, the J gene TRBJ2-7; tentative D call: TRBD2 (7 bases). The clonotype comes from an adult who was a healthcare worker with PCR-confirmed SARS-CoV-2 infection or an uninfected control (not recorded which). CDR3 protein: CASSPREDSSYEQYF. DNA of the CDR3: TGTGCCAGCTCCCCCCGGGAGGACAGCTCCTACGAGCAGTACTTC.